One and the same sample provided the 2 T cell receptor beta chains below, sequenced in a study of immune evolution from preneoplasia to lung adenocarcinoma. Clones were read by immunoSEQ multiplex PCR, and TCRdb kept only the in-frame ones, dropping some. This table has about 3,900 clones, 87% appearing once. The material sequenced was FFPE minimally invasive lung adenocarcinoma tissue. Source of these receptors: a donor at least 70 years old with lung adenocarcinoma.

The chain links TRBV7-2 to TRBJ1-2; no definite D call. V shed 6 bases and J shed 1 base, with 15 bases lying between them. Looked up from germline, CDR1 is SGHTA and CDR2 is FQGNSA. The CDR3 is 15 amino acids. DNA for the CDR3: TGTGCCAGCAGTCGCTCGAGGCAGATTAACTATGGCTACACCTTC. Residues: CASSRSRQINYGYTF. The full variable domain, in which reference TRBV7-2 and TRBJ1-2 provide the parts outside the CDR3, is GAGVSQSPSNKVTEKGKDVELRCDPISGHTALYWYRQSLGQGLEFLIYFQGNSAPDKSGLPSDRFSAERTGGSVSTLTIQRTQQEDSAVYLCASSRSRQINYGYTFGSGTRLTVV.

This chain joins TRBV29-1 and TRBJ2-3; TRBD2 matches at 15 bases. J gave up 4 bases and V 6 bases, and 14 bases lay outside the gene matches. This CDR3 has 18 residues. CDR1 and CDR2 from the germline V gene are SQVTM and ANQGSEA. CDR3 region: CSVRGLAGGWSGPDTQYF. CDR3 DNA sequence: TGCAGCGTCCGGGGACTAGCGGGAGGTTGGAGTGGGCCAGATACGCAGTATTTT.